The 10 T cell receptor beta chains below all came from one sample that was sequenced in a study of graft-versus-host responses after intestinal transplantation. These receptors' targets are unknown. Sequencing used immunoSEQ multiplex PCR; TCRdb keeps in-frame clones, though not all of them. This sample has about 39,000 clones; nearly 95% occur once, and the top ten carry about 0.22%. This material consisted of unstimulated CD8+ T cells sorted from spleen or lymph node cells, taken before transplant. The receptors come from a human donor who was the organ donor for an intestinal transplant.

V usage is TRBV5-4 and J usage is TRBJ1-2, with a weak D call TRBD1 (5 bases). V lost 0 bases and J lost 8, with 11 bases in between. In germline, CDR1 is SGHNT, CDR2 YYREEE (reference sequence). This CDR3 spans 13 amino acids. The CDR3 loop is CASSLVGAGGYTF. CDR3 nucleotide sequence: TGTGCCAGCAGCTTGGTAGGGGCGGGCGGCTACACCTTC.

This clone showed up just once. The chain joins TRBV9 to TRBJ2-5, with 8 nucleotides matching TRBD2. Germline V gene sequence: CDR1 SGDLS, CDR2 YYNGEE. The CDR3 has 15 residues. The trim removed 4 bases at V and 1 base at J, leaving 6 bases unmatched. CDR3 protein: CASSMTSALQETQYF. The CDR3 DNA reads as TGTGCCAGCAGCATGACTAGCGCCCTCCAAGAGACCCAGTACTTC. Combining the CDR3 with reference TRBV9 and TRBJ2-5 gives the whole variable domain DSGVTQTPKHLITATGQRVTLRCSPRSGDLSVYWYQQSLDQGLQFLIQYYNGEERAKGNILERFSAQQFPDLHSELNLSSLELGDSALYFCASSMTSALQETQYFGPGTRLLVL.

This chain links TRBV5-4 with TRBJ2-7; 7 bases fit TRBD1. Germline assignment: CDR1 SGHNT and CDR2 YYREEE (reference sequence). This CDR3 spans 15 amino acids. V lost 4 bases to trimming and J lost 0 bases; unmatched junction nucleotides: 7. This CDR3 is CASSAGTESSYEQYF. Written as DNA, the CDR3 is TGTGCCAGCAGCGCCGGGACAGAGAGCTCCTACGAGCAGTACTTC. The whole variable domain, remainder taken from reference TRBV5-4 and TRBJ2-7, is ETGVTQSPTHLIKTRGQQVTLRCSSQSGHNTVSWYQQALGQGPQFIFQYYREEENGRGNFPPRFSGLQFPNYSSELNVNALELDDSALYLCASSAGTESSYEQYFGPGTRLTVT.

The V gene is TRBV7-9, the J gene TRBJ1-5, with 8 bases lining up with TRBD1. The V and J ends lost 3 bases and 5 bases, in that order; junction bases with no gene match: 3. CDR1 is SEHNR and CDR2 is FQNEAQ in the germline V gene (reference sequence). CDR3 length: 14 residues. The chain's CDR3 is CASSFQGADQPQHF. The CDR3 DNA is TGTGCCAGCAGCTTCCAGGGGGCAGATCAGCCCCAGCATTTT.

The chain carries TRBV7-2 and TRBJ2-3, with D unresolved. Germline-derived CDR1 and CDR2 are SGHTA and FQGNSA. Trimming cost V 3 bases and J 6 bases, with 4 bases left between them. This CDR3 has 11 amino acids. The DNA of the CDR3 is TGTGCCAGCAGCTTGATGGATACGCAGTATTTT. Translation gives CASSLMDTQYF.

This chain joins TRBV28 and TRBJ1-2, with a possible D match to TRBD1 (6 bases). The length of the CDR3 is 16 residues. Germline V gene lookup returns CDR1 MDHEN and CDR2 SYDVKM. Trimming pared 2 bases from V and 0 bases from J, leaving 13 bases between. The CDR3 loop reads CASSLSWGQANYGYTF. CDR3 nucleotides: TGTGCCAGCAGTTTAAGCTGGGGGCAGGCTAACTATGGCTACACCTTC.

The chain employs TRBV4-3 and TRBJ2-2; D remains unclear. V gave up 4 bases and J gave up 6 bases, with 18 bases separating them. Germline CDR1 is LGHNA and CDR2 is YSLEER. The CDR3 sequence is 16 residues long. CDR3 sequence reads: CASSPEPGRRPGELFF. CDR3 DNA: TGCGCCAGCAGCCCCGAACCGGGCCGCAGGCCCGGGGAGCTGTTTTTT.

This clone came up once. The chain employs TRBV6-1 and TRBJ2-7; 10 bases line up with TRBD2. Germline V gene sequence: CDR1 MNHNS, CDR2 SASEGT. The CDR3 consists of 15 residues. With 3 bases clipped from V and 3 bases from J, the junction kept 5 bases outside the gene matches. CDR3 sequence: CASSDKVAGGYEQYF. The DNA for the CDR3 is TGTGCCAGCAGTGACAAGGTAGCGGGGGGCTACGAGCAGTACTTC.

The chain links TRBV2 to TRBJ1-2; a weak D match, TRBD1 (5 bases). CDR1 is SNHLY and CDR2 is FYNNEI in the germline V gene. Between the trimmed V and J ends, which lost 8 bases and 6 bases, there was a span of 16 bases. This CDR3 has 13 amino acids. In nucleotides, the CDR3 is TGTGCCAGCCTTTGGGGCAGTTTAGATGGCTACACCTTC. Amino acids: CASLWGSLDGYTF.

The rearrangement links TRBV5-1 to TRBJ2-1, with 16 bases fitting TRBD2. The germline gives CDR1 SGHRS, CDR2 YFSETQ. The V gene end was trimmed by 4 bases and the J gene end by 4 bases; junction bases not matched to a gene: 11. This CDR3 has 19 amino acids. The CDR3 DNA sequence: TGCGCCAGCAGCAGCCCGGGACTAGCGGGGGGGTATGGATACAATGAGCAGTTCTTC. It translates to CASSSPGLAGGYGYNEQFF.